The rows below give T cell receptor beta chains drawn from one sample of a study of blood T cell repertoires in COVID-19. The repertoire was sequenced with immunoSEQ multiplex PCR; TCRdb's copy has only in-frame clones and lacks some. The sample gives 310,000 or so clones, 86% of which show up once; 1.5% to 2% is in the top ten. The source material was peripheral blood. The receptors derive from a woman aged 45-59 years with acute or convalescent COVID-19. Each CDR3 is given with its conserved first and last residue. The order of the fields is J gene, D gene, V gene, clone size, CDR3 protein, CDR3 DNA. D genes are given only for firm matches. Only some rows state a clone size, as once, few, many or a class for expanded clones.

>TRBJ2-7|TRBD1|TRBV10-3|NA
CAISVDRAYEQYF
TGTGCCATCAGTGTTGACAGGGCCTACGAGCAGTACTTC
>TRBJ2-1|TRBD2|TRBV19|once
CASRLAGGPGEQFF
TGTGCCAGCCGACTAGCGGGAGGGCCGGGGGAGCAGTTCTTC
>TRBJ2-5|NA|TRBV12-3/TRBV12-4|NA
CASSGGQQETQYF
TGTGCCAGCAGCGGGGGACAGCAAGAGACCCAGTACTTC
>TRBJ2-1|TRBD2|TRBV10-3|NA
CAIGLAGSGWYNEQFF
TGTGCCATCGGACTAGCGGGATCGGGATGGTACAATGAGCAGTTCTTC
>TRBJ1-4|NA|TRBV29-1|NA
CSVDLGRVGEKLFF
TGCAGCGTTGATCTAGGCAGGGTGGGTGAAAAACTGTTTTTT
>TRBJ1-1|TRBD1|TRBV5-6|NA
CASSWGQGTNTEAFF
TGTGCCAGCAGCTGGGGACAGGGGACGAACACTGAAGCTTTCTTT
>TRBJ2-7|NA|TRBV28|once
CASSSGVGYEQYF
TGTGCCAGCAGTTCCGGGGTAGGGTACGAGCAGTACTTC
>TRBJ2-1|TRBD2|TRBV28|NA
CASSLSGAGRVNEQFF
TGTGCCAGCAGTTTATCGGGGGCCGGGAGGGTCAATGAGCAGTTCTTC
>TRBJ1-2|TRBD1|TRBV5-8|NA
CASSPGQGPFYGYTF
TGTGCCAGCAGTCCCGGACAGGGCCCCTTCTATGGCTACACCTTC
>TRBJ2-1|TRBD1|TRBV7-6|NA
CASSSGQGRGYNEQFF
TGTGCCAGCAGCTCAGGACAGGGAAGAGGCTACAATGAGCAGTTCTTC
>TRBJ1-1|NA|TRBV30|NA
CAWTQFTEAFF
TGTGCCTGGACTCAGTTCACTGAAGCTTTCTTT
>TRBJ1-1|NA|TRBV5-1|NA
CASSLRESNTEAFF
TGCGCCAGCAGCTTACGCGAAAGTAACACTGAAGCTTTCTTT
>TRBJ1-1|NA|TRBV3-1/TRBV3-2|NA
CASSQDGGFDEAFF
TGTGCCAGCAGCCAAGACGGGGGGTTCGATGAAGCTTTCTTT
>TRBJ2-5|NA|TRBV2|NA
CASVSGQGEETQYF
TGTGCCAGCGTAAGCGGGCAGGGTGAAGAGACCCAGTACTTC
>TRBJ2-1|TRBD2|TRBV11-3|NA
CASSFLTSGGYNEQFF
TGTGCCAGCAGCTTCCTGACTAGCGGGGGGTACAATGAGCAGTTCTTC
>TRBJ1-2|NA|TRBV6-1|NA
CASSERTANYGYTF
TGTGCCAGCAGTGAACGTACAGCTAACTATGGCTACACCTTC
>TRBJ1-3|NA|TRBV6-5|NA
CASSSPVSGNTIYF
TGTGCCAGCAGTTCCCCAGTATCTGGAAACACCATATATTTT
>TRBJ1-2|TRBD1|TRBV5-1|NA
CASSLVTGDGYTF
TGCGCCAGCAGCTTGGTGACAGGGGATGGCTACACCTTC
>TRBJ1-1|NA|TRBV9|NA
CASSEGGRTNTEAFF
TGTGCCAGCAGCGAAGGAGGGCGGACGAACACTGAAGCTTTCTTT
>TRBJ2-2|NA|TRBV10-2|NA
CASMEGTGELFF
TGCGCCAGCATGGAGGGAACCGGGGAGCTGTTTTTT
>TRBJ2-3|TRBD2|TRBV5-1|NA
CASSLGLAERTDTQYF
TGCGCCAGCAGCTTGGGACTAGCGGAGCGCACAGATACGCAGTATTTT
>TRBJ2-5|NA|TRBV19|once
CASSIGRTEETQYF
TGTGCCAGTAGTATAGGAAGGACAGAAGAGACCCAGTACTTC
>TRBJ2-7|NA|TRBV29-1|few
CSAAGRAPKGYYEQYF
TGCAGCGCGGCGGGAAGGGCCCCCAAGGGATACTACGAGCAGTACTTC
>TRBJ1-2|TRBD1|TRBV7-9|NA
CASSFRDRNYGYTF
TGTGCCAGCAGCTTCCGGGACAGGAACTATGGCTACACCTTC
>TRBJ2-7|NA|TRBV6-2/TRBV6-3|few
CASSYSAKRPNYEQYF
TGTGCCAGCAGTTACTCGGCCAAGCGGCCGAACTACGAGCAGTACTTC
>TRBJ2-1|TRBD1|TRBV28|NA
CASRPTKTGNEQFF
TGTGCCAGCAGACCTACGAAGACAGGGAATGAGCAGTTCTTC
>TRBJ2-2|TRBD2|TRBV18|NA
CASSPRLAGDTGELFF
TGTGCCAGCTCACCCAGACTAGCGGGAGACACCGGGGAGCTGTTTTTT
>TRBJ1-5|TRBD1|TRBV19|NA
CASSYRGHDSNQPQHF
TGTGCCAGTAGCTACAGGGGACACGATAGCAATCAGCCCCAGCATTTT
>TRBJ1-2|TRBD1|TRBV11-2|NA
CASSPGTGRGYTF
TGTGCCAGCAGCCCTGGGACAGGTCGTGGCTACACCTTC
>TRBJ2-1|NA|TRBV4-3|NA
CASSPLGSSYNEQFF
TGCGCCAGCAGCCCACTAGGGAGCTCCTACAATGAGCAGTTCTTC
>TRBJ2-7|NA|TRBV7-9|NA
CASSLTTGFEQYF
TGTGCCAGCAGCCTAACTACAGGGTTCGAGCAGTACTTC
>TRBJ1-5|NA|TRBV5-1|NA
CASSPDPGTGHQPQHF
TGCGCCAGCAGCCCGGACCCAGGGACTGGCCATCAGCCCCAGCATTTT
>TRBJ2-7|TRBD1|TRBV28|NA
CASASALQGAIYEQYF
TGTGCCAGCGCTTCTGCCCTACAGGGGGCTATCTACGAGCAGTACTTC
>TRBJ1-1|NA|TRBV7-8|few
CASSWGLNTEAFF
TGTGCCAGCAGCTGGGGCTTGAACACTGAAGCTTTCTTT